The rows below give T cell receptor beta chains drawn from one sample of a study of post-analysis software for immune sequencing data. A single record per CDR3 protein comes from TCRdb applying MiXCR to the PCR reads. The repertoire consists of more than 450,000 distinct CDR3 sequences, with around 40% occurring once and the leading ten covering about 1.8%. The sample was blood. These receptors were collected from a girl aged 10-17 years with multiple sclerosis. Each CDR3 is given with its conserved first and last residue. The D gene is left open where the match is weak. Clone size is shown for a subset of rows, as once, few, many or a class of expanded clone.

abundance: .
j_gene: TRBJ2-4
d_gene: TRBD2
v_gene: TRBV4-1
CDR3nt: TGCGCCAGCAGCCAAGAGGGGACTAGCGGTAAAAACATTCAGTACTTC
CDR3aa: CASSQEGTSGKNIQYF

abundance: .
j_gene: TRBJ2-1
d_gene: .
v_gene: TRBV12-3/TRBV12-4
CDR3nt: TGTGCCAGCAGGCCCGGGAGTATCACCTACAATGAGCAGTTCTTC
CDR3aa: CASRPGSITYNEQFF

abundance: .
j_gene: TRBJ1-2
d_gene: TRBD1
v_gene: TRBV3-1
CDR3nt: TGTGCCAGCAGCCAAGGCCAAGGGGGCGCATCTGGTTACACCTTC
CDR3aa: CASSQGQGGASGYTF

abundance: .
j_gene: TRBJ1-1
d_gene: .
v_gene: TRBV29-1
CDR3nt: TGCAGCGTACGAAGCCGGATGAACACTGAAGCTTTCTTT
CDR3aa: CSVRSRMNTEAFF

abundance: .
j_gene: TRBJ1-1
d_gene: .
v_gene: TRBV20-1
CDR3nt: TGCAGTGCTAGGTTGAACACTGAAGCTTTCTTT
CDR3aa: CSARLNTEAFF

abundance: .
j_gene: TRBJ1-1
d_gene: .
v_gene: TRBV5-1
CDR3nt: TGTGCCAGCACCGACCCAGGGGTCACTGAAGCTTTCTTT
CDR3aa: CASTDPGVTEAFF

abundance: .
j_gene: TRBJ1-1
d_gene: TRBD1
v_gene: TRBV5-1
CDR3nt: TGCGCCAGCAGCTTGGATGGACAGGGTGTAGCTTTCTTT
CDR3aa: CASSLDGQGVAFF

abundance: .
j_gene: TRBJ1-2
d_gene: .
v_gene: TRBV4-1
CDR3nt: TGCGCCAGCAGCCAAGGGGGACGGGGGTTCTATGGCTACACCTTC
CDR3aa: CASSQGGRGFYGYTF

abundance: .
j_gene: TRBJ1-1
d_gene: TRBD1
v_gene: TRBV12-3/TRBV12-4
CDR3nt: TGTGCCAGCAGTGGACAGGGGTGGACTGAAGCTTTCTTT
CDR3aa: CASSGQGWTEAFF

abundance: .
j_gene: TRBJ2-7
d_gene: TRBD2
v_gene: TRBV10-2
CDR3nt: TGCGCCAGTTTGGATAGCGGGGGGGCCTCCTACGAGCAGTACTTC
CDR3aa: CASLDSGGASYEQYF

abundance: .
j_gene: TRBJ2-1
d_gene: .
v_gene: TRBV7-9
CDR3nt: TGTGCCAGCAGCTTGGTACCGGACCCTCAGTTCTTC
CDR3aa: CASSLVPDPQFF

abundance: .
j_gene: TRBJ2-7
d_gene: .
v_gene: TRBV7-7
CDR3nt: TGTGCCAGCAGCTCGGGTGGGATGGGATCCGAGCAGTACTTC
CDR3aa: CASSSGGMGSEQYF

abundance: many
j_gene: TRBJ2-5
d_gene: TRBD1
v_gene: TRBV12-3/TRBV12-4
CDR3nt: TGTGCCAGCAGCTACAAGGGGACAGGGAATTGGGAGACCCAGTACTTC
CDR3aa: CASSYKGTGNWETQYF

abundance: .
j_gene: TRBJ1-1
d_gene: TRBD1
v_gene: TRBV29-1
CDR3nt: TGCAGCGTCCCTACAGGGGCCACTGAAGCTTTCTTT
CDR3aa: CSVPTGATEAFF

abundance: .
j_gene: TRBJ1-5
d_gene: .
v_gene: TRBV6-1
CDR3nt: TGTGCCAGCAGTGATAGAGGACCCGCTGGCAATCAGCCCCAGCATTTT
CDR3aa: CASSDRGPAGNQPQHF

abundance: .
j_gene: TRBJ1-2
d_gene: .
v_gene: TRBV6-1
CDR3nt: TGTGCCAGCAGTGCACTGAGGGGGGATAGAGGCTACACCTTC
CDR3aa: CASSALRGDRGYTF

abundance: few
j_gene: TRBJ1-2
d_gene: .
v_gene: TRBV2
CDR3nt: TGTGCCAGCAGTCCCAAACAGAAGAGAACCTCTAACTATGGCTACACCTTC
CDR3aa: CASSPKQKRTSNYGYTF

abundance: .
j_gene: TRBJ2-7
d_gene: .
v_gene: TRBV4-1
CDR3nt: TGCGCCAGCAGCCAAGACGCCAGGGAATCGTACGAGCAGTACTTC
CDR3aa: CASSQDARESYEQYF

abundance: few
j_gene: TRBJ2-5
d_gene: .
v_gene: TRBV20-1
CDR3nt: TGCAGTGCACCCTTAAAGGCGGACCAAGAGACCCAGTACTTC
CDR3aa: CSAPLKADQETQYF

abundance: few
j_gene: TRBJ1-6
d_gene: .
v_gene: TRBV20-1
CDR3nt: TGCAGTGCTAGAGTGGGGCTTTACAATTCACCCCTCCACTTT
CDR3aa: CSARVGLYNSPLHF

abundance: .
j_gene: TRBJ1-1
d_gene: .
v_gene: TRBV20-1
CDR3nt: TGCAGTGCTAGATGGAAGGGAAGGTCTGAAGCTTTCTTT
CDR3aa: CSARWKGRSEAFF

abundance: .
j_gene: TRBJ2-3
d_gene: .
v_gene: TRBV7-8
CDR3nt: TGTGCCAGCAGCCGAAATTCAATACACAGCTACACAGATACGCAGTATTTT
CDR3aa: CASSRNSIHSYTDTQYF

abundance: few
j_gene: TRBJ2-7
d_gene: TRBD2
v_gene: TRBV29-1
CDR3nt: TGCAGCGCAATAAGTAGCGGGAGTCGATACGAGCAGTACTTC
CDR3aa: CSAISSGSRYEQYF

abundance: few
j_gene: TRBJ2-1
d_gene: .
v_gene: TRBV29-1
CDR3nt: TGCAGCGTTGCCGGGAGAGCCCACAATGAGCAGTTCTTC
CDR3aa: CSVAGRAHNEQFF

abundance: few
j_gene: TRBJ1-1
d_gene: TRBD1
v_gene: TRBV27
CDR3nt: TGTGCCAGCAGTTCGGACAGGGGCTTGCCGAGGAACACTGAAGCTTTCTTT
CDR3aa: CASSSDRGLPRNTEAFF

abundance: .
j_gene: TRBJ2-4
d_gene: TRBD2
v_gene: TRBV5-6
CDR3nt: TGTGCCAGCGCCTTGGGTCGCGGGGGGGCCGGGAACATTCAGTACTTC
CDR3aa: CASALGRGGAGNIQYF

abundance: few
j_gene: TRBJ1-6
d_gene: .
v_gene: TRBV12-3/TRBV12-4
CDR3nt: TGTGCCAGCAGTTTACTGGACGGCTATTCACCCCTCCACTTT
CDR3aa: CASSLLDGYSPLHF

abundance: .
j_gene: TRBJ1-2
d_gene: .
v_gene: TRBV7-2
CDR3nt: TGTGCCAGCAGCTTATCGGGGGGATCTAGGGGCTACACCTTC
CDR3aa: CASSLSGGSRGYTF

abundance: .
j_gene: TRBJ2-1
d_gene: TRBD2
v_gene: TRBV7-9
CDR3nt: TGTGCCAGCAGCTTAGGTAGACTAGCGGGAGCCAATGAGCAGTTCTTC
CDR3aa: CASSLGRLAGANEQFF

abundance: once
j_gene: TRBJ2-7
d_gene: .
v_gene: TRBV12-3/TRBV12-4
CDR3nt: TGTGCCAGCAGTCAGCGTACCTACGAGCAGTACTTC
CDR3aa: CASSQRTYEQYF

abundance: .
j_gene: TRBJ2-3
d_gene: .
v_gene: TRBV27
CDR3nt: TGTGCCAGCAGGCGACAGGGGAGGGCAGATACGCAGTATTTT
CDR3aa: CASRRQGRADTQYF

abundance: .
j_gene: TRBJ1-2
d_gene: .
v_gene: TRBV20-1
CDR3nt: TGCAGTGGAGTCGGGGGCTATGGCTACACCTTC
CDR3aa: CSGVGGYGYTF

abundance: once
j_gene: TRBJ2-2
d_gene: .
v_gene: TRBV20-1
CDR3nt: TGCAGTGCTAGAGGCGCCGGGGAGCTGTTTTTT
CDR3aa: CSARGAGELFF

abundance: .
j_gene: TRBJ2-1
d_gene: TRBD1
v_gene: TRBV10-3
CDR3nt: TGTGCCATCAGTGAGGGGGTACTGACAGGGGGGAATGAGCAGTTCTTC
CDR3aa: CAISEGVLTGGNEQFF

abundance: .
j_gene: TRBJ1-1
d_gene: .
v_gene: TRBV7-3
CDR3nt: TGTGCCAGCAGCTTAATTGAGACGGGGGCTGAAGCTTTCTTT
CDR3aa: CASSLIETGAEAFF

abundance: .
j_gene: TRBJ1-1
d_gene: .
v_gene: TRBV10-2
CDR3nt: TGCGCCAGCAGTGAAGGGGTGGGCACTGTAGCTTTCTTT
CDR3aa: CASSEGVGTVAFF

abundance: few
j_gene: TRBJ2-7
d_gene: TRBD1
v_gene: TRBV5-1
CDR3nt: TGCGCCAGTCGCCGGGGGACAGGCTACGAGCAGTACTTC
CDR3aa: CASRRGTGYEQYF

abundance: .
j_gene: TRBJ2-1
d_gene: TRBD2
v_gene: TRBV29-1
CDR3nt: TGCAGCGTTGAAAGGCCCCTAGCGGGAGAATACGATGAGCAGTTCTTC
CDR3aa: CSVERPLAGEYDEQFF

abundance: once
j_gene: TRBJ1-6
d_gene: .
v_gene: TRBV12-3/TRBV12-4
CDR3nt: TGTGCCAGCAGTTTGGGCAGGGTAGAGAGACCCCTCCACTTT
CDR3aa: CASSLGRVERPLHF

abundance: .
j_gene: TRBJ2-3
d_gene: .
v_gene: TRBV2
CDR3nt: TGTGCCAGCAGTGAACAGGGCTTCACAGATACGCAGTATTTT
CDR3aa: CASSEQGFTDTQYF

abundance: few
j_gene: TRBJ2-7
d_gene: .
v_gene: TRBV5-1
CDR3nt: TGCGCCAGCAGCCAGGGGACGAGTACCTACGAGCAGTACTTC
CDR3aa: CASSQGTSTYEQYF

abundance: .
j_gene: TRBJ2-7
d_gene: TRBD1
v_gene: TRBV6-5
CDR3nt: TGTGCCAGCAGTTACGCGGACAGGGTCGGCTTCGAGCAGTACTTC
CDR3aa: CASSYADRVGFEQYF

abundance: few
j_gene: TRBJ2-7
d_gene: TRBD2
v_gene: TRBV20-1
CDR3nt: TGCAGTGCTAGAATACCTAGCGGTTTGGGTTACGAGCAGTACTTC
CDR3aa: CSARIPSGLGYEQYF

abundance: .
j_gene: TRBJ1-5
d_gene: .
v_gene: TRBV7-8
CDR3nt: TGTGCCAGCAGCTACGGGGGTGGGGAGAGGAATCAGCCCCAGCATTTT
CDR3aa: CASSYGGGERNQPQHF

abundance: few
j_gene: TRBJ1-1
d_gene: .
v_gene: TRBV29-1
CDR3nt: TGCAGCGTTCGCCCCATCAGAGGAACTGAAGCTTTCTTT
CDR3aa: CSVRPIRGTEAFF

abundance: few
j_gene: TRBJ1-2
d_gene: .
v_gene: TRBV12-3/TRBV12-4
CDR3nt: TGTGCCAGTAACTTGGGGGGCTACACCTTC
CDR3aa: CASNLGGYTF

abundance: once
j_gene: TRBJ2-7
d_gene: TRBD2
v_gene: TRBV28
CDR3nt: TGTGCCAGCAGGCCACGGGAGGCCCAGTACTTC
CDR3aa: CASRPREAQYF

abundance: few
j_gene: TRBJ2-5
d_gene: .
v_gene: TRBV6-5
CDR3nt: TGTGCCAGCGGTAACCTCAATCGGGAGACCCAGTACTTC
CDR3aa: CASGNLNRETQYF

abundance: .
j_gene: TRBJ2-7
d_gene: TRBD2
v_gene: TRBV4-2
CDR3nt: TGTGCCAGCAGCCAAGTATCAGCGGGGCAACAGGACGAGCAGTACTTC
CDR3aa: CASSQVSAGQQDEQYF

abundance: few
j_gene: TRBJ2-5
d_gene: .
v_gene: TRBV12-3/TRBV12-4
CDR3nt: TGTGCCAGCACCCATGGTGAAGGGAGGCAAGAGACCCAGTACTTC
CDR3aa: CASTHGEGRQETQYF

abundance: .
j_gene: TRBJ2-3
d_gene: TRBD1
v_gene: TRBV7-2
CDR3nt: TGTGCCAGCAGCTACTCCGGGACAGGGGGTACGCAGTATTTT
CDR3aa: CASSYSGTGGTQYF